Below are 16 T cell receptor beta chains sequenced from a single sample in a study of T cell clonality in common variable immunodeficiency (dated by TCRdb to the mid-2010s). Preparation of the library involved the immunoSEQ multiplex PCR assay. Held by TCRdb, this immuneACCESS table contains in-frame sequences only and omits some clones. Under half of the omission traces to an unresolved V gene where checked; the cause of the rest is unknown. In this sample, some 26,000 clones appear, none counted once only. The ten largest account for approximately 3.8% of the sample. The full study reports these points: CVID TCRbeta sequences reportedly showed fewer deletions and N-nucleotide insertions and lacked highly modified clones with 13 or more V deletions.

The antigens for these receptors are not known. Input material: peripheral blood mononuclear cells. These receptors were taken from a human donor with common variable immunodeficiency.

The table lists this clone with a few counts. The sequence runs out 3 residues before the end of the CDR3; the remainder is reconstructed from the germline J gene. V and J are TRBV11-1 and TRBJ2-7, with D possibly called TRBD1 or TRBD2 (7 bases each). The CDR3 totals 15 residues. Germline CDR1 and CDR2: SGHAT and FQDESV (reference sequence). Between the trimmed V and J ends, which lost 1 base and 2 bases, there was a span of 12 bases. CDR3 region: CASSLETGRAYEQYF. Incomplete CDR3 DNA: TGTGCCAGCAGCTTAGAGACAGGGAGGGCCTACGAG.

This clone was seen a few times. Incomplete CDR3 DNA: TGTGCCAGCAGCCGGGCGGGACTCTCCTACGAG. As protein: CASSRAGLSYE. The complete CDR3 protein is CASSRAGLSYEQYF. The V call is TRBV7-9, the J call TRBJ2-7; D may be TRBD2 (6 bases). The read terminates 3 residues ahead of where the CDR3 ends, so the germline J gene completes it. This CDR3 spans 14 amino acids. Trimming took 5 bases from V and 0 from J, leaving 11 bases between them. Germline CDR1 and CDR2: SEHNR and FQNEAQ (reference sequence).

This clone is categorized as medium-sized (0.01 to 0.1%). The read ends 3 residues before the CDR3 terminus; that terminus is restored from the germline J gene. The chain carries TRBV7-8 and TRBJ2-6; the D is unclear. The V end was cut by 8 bases, the J end by 0 bases, with 5 bases between. This CDR3 region has 13 residues. Germline-derived CDR1 and CDR2 are SGHVS and FQNEAQ. CDR3 DNA, as far as it was read: TGTGCCAGCCGTAACTCTGGGGCCAACGTC. Its protein is CASRNSGANV. The complete CDR3 sequence is CASRNSGANVLTF.

This clone appeared a few times. The read ends 3 residues early relative to the CDR3; the germline J gene fills the gap. The rearrangement links TRBV7-1 to TRBJ2-1, with TRBD2 identical over 9 bases. TRBV7-1 is flagged as an ORF with uncertain function. The CDR3 sequence is 20 residues long. J was trimmed by 0 bases and V by 3 bases; bases with no gene match: 15. The CDR3 bases that were read are TGTGCCAGCAGCTCCCGGACTAGCGCCGAAAACGCTCGCTCCTACAATGAG. This sequence encodes CASSSRTSAENARSYNE. The entire CDR3 reads CASSSRTSAENARSYNEQFF.

This clone came up many times. The read falls 3 residues short of the CDR3 end, and the missing part is taken from the germline J gene. This chain joins TRBV4-2 and TRBJ2-1; TRBD2 matches at 13 bases. Germline CDR1 and CDR2: LGHNA and YNFKEQ. J lost 2 bases, V lost 0 bases, and 4 bases had no gene match. The CDR3 consists of 18 residues. The DNA read from the CDR3 is TGTGCCAGCAGCCAAGATCTTACTAGCGGGAGGGCCTACAATGAG. Translated, it gives CASSQDLTSGRAYNE. The entire CDR3 sequence reads CASSQDLTSGRAYNEQFF.

The sample holds a few counts of this clone. The DNA read from the CDR3 is TGTGCCAGCAGTTCGGGCGGGAGGGCCTGGAGCACAGATACG. Translating gives CASSSGGRAWSTDT. The entire CDR3 protein reads CASSSGGRAWSTDTQYF. This chain uses TRBV2 with TRBJ2-3; the match to TRBD2 covers 9 bases. The CDR3 extends 3 residues past the end of the read, so its final part is completed from the germline J gene. Germline assignment: CDR1 SNHLY and CDR2 FYNNEI. The V segment lost 5 bases and the J segment 0 bases; nucleotides outside the gene matches: 9. CDR3 length: 17 amino acids. The full variable domain, completed using reference TRBV2 and TRBJ2-3, is EPEVTQTPSHQVTQMGQEVILRCVPISNHLYFYWYRQILGQKVEFLVSFYNNEISEKSEIFDDQFSVERPDGSNFTLKIRSTKLEDSAMYFCASSSGGRAWSTDTQYFGPGTRLTVL.

Ten or more counts support this clone. The read is 3 residues too short to cover the CDR3 end, so that end is filled in from the germline J gene. The chain uses TRBV9 and TRBJ2-4, with 15 bases lining up with TRBD2. Germline lookup yields CDR1 SGDLS and CDR2 YYNGEE. CDR3 length: 16 amino acids. V shed 6 bases, J shed 7 bases, and the junction held 8 bases outside the gene matches. The chain's CDR3 is CASNPGTSGRWNIQYF. CDR3 bases read: TGTGCCAGCAACCCAGGGACTAGCGGGAGGTGGAACATT.

Worth noting for this clone: The read falls 3 residues short of the CDR3 end, and the missing part is taken from the germline J gene. The chain employs TRBV18 and TRBJ1-2; 11 bases are shared with TRBD1. Germline CDR1 KGHSH, CDR2 LQKENI. J lost 4 bases, V lost 6 bases, and 13 bases had no gene match. This CDR3 is built from 17 residues. CDR3 DNA (partial): TGTGCCAGCTCGGGCGGGACAGGGGGTGCCCGCGGCTATGGC. Protein: CASSGGTGGARGYG. Given in full, the CDR3 is CASSGGTGGARGYGYTF.

The CDR3 loop reads CASSGTVGYEQYF. The part of the CDR3 DNA that was read is TGTGCCAGCAGTGGGACAGTAGGCTACGAG. The chain joins TRBV6-1 to TRBJ2-7; possibly TRBD1 for D (6 bases). The sequenced fragment ends 3 residues before the CDR3 boundary, so the rest is inferred from the germline J gene. This CDR3 is built from 13 residues. V shed 4 bases and J shed 3 bases, with 10 bases lying between them. Looked up from germline, CDR1 is MNHNS and CDR2 is SASEGT.

This clone was picked up many times. The CDR3 end falls 3 residues outside the read, so it is completed with the germline J gene. The rearrangement links TRBV5-1 to TRBJ2-3; D gene ambiguous. Trimming stripped 2 bases from V and 1 base from J, with 5 bases between. This CDR3 is 13 amino acids long. CDR1 SGHRS and CDR2 YFSETQ come from the germline V gene. Partial CDR3 DNA: TGCGCCAGCAGCTTACAACGCACAGATACG. Protein sequence: CASSLQRTDT. Given in full, the CDR3 is CASSLQRTDTQYF.

As concerns this clone: Coverage ceases 3 residues before the CDR3 finishes, and the germline J gene fills in the end. This sequence joins TRBV29-1 and TRBJ2-5, with 9 positions matching TRBD1. Germline V lookup: CDR1 SQVTM, CDR2 ANQGSEA. CDR3 size: 14 residues. Trimming cost V 8 bases and J 1 base; bases outside gene matches: 8. The CDR3 sequence: CSLTGTGFQETQYF. The sequenced CDR3 bases are TGCAGCCTGACGGGGACAGGGTTCCAAGAGACC.

This clone was seen a few times. The read finishes 3 residues shy of the CDR3 end, and the germline J gene is used to complete it. V and J are TRBV19 and TRBJ2-7, with TRBD2 as a possible D gene (6 bases). CDR1 and CDR2 from the germline V gene are LNHDA and SQIVND (reference sequence). V shed 0 bases and J shed 5 bases, with 8 bases lying between them. The CDR3 spans 13 residues. The CDR3 loop is CASSIDRGNEQYF. Incomplete CDR3 DNA: TGTGCCAGTAGTATAGATCGCGGGAACGAG.

This clone was observed a handful of times. The read halts 3 residues ahead of the CDR3 end, with the missing end drawn from the germline J gene. The V call is TRBV18, the J call TRBJ1-6, with 8 positions matching TRBD1. Unmatched junction bases numbered 6, after V lost 4 bases and J lost 7 bases. The CDR3 contains 15 residues. The germline gives CDR1 KGHSH, CDR2 LQKENI. The sequenced part of the CDR3 DNA is TGTGCCAGCTCACACTCGACAGGGGACAATTCACCC. This sequence encodes CASSHSTGDNSP. The whole CDR3 reads CASSHSTGDNSPLHF.

This clone has a count of ten or more. The CDR3 bases that were read are TGCAGCGTGGGGGGACTAGCGGGGGGCGGGGATACG. Its translation: CSVGGLAGGGDT. In full, the CDR3 is CSVGGLAGGGDTQYF. V gene TRBV29-1 combines with J gene TRBJ2-3, with TRBD2 matching 15 bases. The read gets to within 3 residues of the CDR3 end, and the germline J gene fills in the rest. This CDR3 is 15 amino acids long. Germline V gene lookup returns CDR1 SQVTM and CDR2 ANQGSEA. V lost 6 bases to trimming and J lost 6 bases; unmatched junction nucleotides: 7.

This clone has more than one count but fewer than ten. The sequenced fragment ends 3 residues before the CDR3 boundary, so the rest is inferred from the germline J gene. The rearrangement links TRBV7-8 to TRBJ1-5; no clear D. The CDR3 sequence is 16 residues long. The V and J ends lost 6 bases and 6 bases respectively, with 21 bases between them. Germline CDR1 reads SGHVS; CDR2 reads FQNEAQ. CDR3 bases read: TGTGCCAGCAGTTACGGCGGGAGGGCCCTGGGTCAGCCC. Its protein product is CASSYGGRALGQP. The whole CDR3 is CASSYGGRALGQPQHF.

Many counts were recorded for this clone. From the germline J gene comes the end of the CDR3, since the read stops 3 residues before it. V and J are TRBV7-6 and TRBJ2-3; 8 bases line up with TRBD2. There are 13 residues in the CDR3. Germline values: CDR1 SGHVS, CDR2 FNYEAQ. The sequenced part of the CDR3 DNA is TGTGCCAGCAGCACAGATAAGGGACTAGCG. It specifies CASSTDKGLA. The whole CDR3 sequence is CASSTDKGLAQYF.